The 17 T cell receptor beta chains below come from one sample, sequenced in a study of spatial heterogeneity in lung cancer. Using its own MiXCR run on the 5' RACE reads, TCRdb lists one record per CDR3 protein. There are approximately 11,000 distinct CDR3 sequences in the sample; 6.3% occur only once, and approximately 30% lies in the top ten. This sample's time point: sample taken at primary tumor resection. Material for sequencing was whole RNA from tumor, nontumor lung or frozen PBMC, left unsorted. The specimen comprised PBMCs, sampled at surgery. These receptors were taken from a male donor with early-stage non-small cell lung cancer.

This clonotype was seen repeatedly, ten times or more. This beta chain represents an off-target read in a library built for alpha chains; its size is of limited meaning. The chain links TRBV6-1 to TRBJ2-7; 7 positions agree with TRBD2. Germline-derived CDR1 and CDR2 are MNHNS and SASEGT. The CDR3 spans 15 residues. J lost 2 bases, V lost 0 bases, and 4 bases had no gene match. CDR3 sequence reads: CASSEARGRAYEQYF. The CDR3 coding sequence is TGTGCCAGCAGTGAAGCGCGAGGGAGGGCCTACGAGCAGTACTTC.

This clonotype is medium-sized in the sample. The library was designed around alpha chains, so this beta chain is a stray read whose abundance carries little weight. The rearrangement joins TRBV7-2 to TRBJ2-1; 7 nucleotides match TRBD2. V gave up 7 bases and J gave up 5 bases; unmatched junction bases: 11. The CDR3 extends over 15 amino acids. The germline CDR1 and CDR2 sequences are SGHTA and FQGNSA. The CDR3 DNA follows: TGTGCCAGCACCGACTGGACTAGTGACAACAATGAGCAGTTCTTC. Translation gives CASTDWTSDNNEQFF.

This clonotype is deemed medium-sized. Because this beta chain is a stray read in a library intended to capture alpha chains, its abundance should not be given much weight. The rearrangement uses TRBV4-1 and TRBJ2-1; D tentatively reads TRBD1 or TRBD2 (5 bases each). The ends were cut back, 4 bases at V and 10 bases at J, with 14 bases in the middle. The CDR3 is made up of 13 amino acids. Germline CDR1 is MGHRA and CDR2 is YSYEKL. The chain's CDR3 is CASSRPPGTEQFF. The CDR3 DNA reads TGCGCCAGCAGCCGCCCCCCCGGGACCGAGCAGTTCTTC.

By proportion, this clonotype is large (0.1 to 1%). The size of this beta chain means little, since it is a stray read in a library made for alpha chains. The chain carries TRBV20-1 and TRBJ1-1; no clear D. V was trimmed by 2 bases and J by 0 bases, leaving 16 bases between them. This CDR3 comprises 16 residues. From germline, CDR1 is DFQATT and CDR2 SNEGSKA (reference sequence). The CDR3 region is CSARTTAGFMNTEAFF. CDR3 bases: TGCAGTGCTAGAACAACCGCGGGTTTCATGAACACTGAAGCTTTCTTT.

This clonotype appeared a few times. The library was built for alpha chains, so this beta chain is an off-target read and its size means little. The CDR3 nucleotides are TGTGCCAGCAGCCAGAACCTTGGAGGGGGTTCACCCCTCCACTTT. Its protein product is CASSQNLGGGSPLHF. The rearrangement joins TRBV7-8 to TRBJ1-6; TRBD1 is a possible D gene (6 bases). The CDR3 sequence is 15 residues long. Germline V gene sequence: CDR1 SGHVS, CDR2 FQNEAQ. V gave up 5 bases and J gave up 9 bases, with 17 bases separating them.

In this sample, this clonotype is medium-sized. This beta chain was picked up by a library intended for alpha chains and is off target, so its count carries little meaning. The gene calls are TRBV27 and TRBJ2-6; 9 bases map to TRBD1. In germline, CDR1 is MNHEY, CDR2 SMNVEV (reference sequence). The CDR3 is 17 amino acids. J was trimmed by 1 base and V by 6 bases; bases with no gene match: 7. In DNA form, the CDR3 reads TGTGCCAGCAGCTCCGGGACAGGGTGGTCTGGGGCCAACGTCCTGACTTTC. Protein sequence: CASSSGTGWSGANVLTF.

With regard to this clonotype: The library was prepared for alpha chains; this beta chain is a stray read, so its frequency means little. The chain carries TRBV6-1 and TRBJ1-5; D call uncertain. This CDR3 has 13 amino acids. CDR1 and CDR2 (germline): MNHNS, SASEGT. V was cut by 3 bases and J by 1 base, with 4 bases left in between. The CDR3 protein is CASSDMSNQPQHF. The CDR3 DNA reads TGTGCCAGCAGTGACATGAGCAATCAGCCCCAGCATTTT.

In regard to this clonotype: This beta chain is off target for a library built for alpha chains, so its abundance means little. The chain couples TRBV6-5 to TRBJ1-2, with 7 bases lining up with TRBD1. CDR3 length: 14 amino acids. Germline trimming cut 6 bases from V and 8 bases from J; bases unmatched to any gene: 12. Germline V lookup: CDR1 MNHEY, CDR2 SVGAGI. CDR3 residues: CASRIDRAGGGYTF. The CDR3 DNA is TGTGCCAGCAGAATAGACAGGGCCGGTGGCGGCTACACCTTC.

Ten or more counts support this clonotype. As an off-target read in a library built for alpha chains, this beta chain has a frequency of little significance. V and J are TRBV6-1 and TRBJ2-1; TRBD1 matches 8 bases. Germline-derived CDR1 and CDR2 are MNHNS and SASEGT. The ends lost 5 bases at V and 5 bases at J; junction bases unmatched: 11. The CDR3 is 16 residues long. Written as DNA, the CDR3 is TGTGCCAGCAGTCACCGACAGGGGAGGAGTAACAATGAGCAGTTCTTC. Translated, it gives CASSHRQGRSNNEQFF.

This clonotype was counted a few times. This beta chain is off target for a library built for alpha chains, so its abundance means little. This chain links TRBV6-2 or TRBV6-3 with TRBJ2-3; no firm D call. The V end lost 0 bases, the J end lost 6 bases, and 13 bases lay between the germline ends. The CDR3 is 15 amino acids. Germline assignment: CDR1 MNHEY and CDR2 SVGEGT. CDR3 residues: CASSYSTEPSDTQYF. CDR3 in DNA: TGTGCCAGCAGTTACTCGACGGAGCCCTCGGATACGCAGTATTTT.

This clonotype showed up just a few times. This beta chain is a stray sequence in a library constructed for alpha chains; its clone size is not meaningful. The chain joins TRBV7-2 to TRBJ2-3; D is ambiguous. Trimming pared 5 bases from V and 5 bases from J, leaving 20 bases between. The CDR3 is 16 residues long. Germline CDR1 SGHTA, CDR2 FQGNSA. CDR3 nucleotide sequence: TGTGCCAGCAGCCCCCCTTGGGGTCCGGCGGAAGATACGCAGTATTTT. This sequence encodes CASSPPWGPAEDTQYF.

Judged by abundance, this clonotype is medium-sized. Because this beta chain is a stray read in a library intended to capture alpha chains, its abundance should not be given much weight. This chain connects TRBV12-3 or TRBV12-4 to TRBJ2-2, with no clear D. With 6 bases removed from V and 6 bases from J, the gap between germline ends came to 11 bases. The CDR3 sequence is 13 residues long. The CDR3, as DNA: TGTGCCAGCAGCCTCGGACCAGCCGGGGAGCTGTTTTTT. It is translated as CASSLGPAGELFF.

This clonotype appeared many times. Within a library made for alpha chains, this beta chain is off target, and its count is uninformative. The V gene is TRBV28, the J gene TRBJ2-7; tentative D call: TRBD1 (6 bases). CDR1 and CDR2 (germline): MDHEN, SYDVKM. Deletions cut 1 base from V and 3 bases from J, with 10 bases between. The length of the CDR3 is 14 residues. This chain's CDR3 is CASSLFKGGYEQYF. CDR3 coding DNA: TGTGCCAGCAGTTTATTTAAAGGGGGCTACGAGCAGTACTTC.

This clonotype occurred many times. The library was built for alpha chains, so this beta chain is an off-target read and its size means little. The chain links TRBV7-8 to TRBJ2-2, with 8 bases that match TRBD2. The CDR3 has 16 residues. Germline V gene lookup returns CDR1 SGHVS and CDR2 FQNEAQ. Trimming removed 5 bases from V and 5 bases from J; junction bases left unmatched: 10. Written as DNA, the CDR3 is TGTGCCAGCAGCCTCCAAGGGGCGGGAGGAACCGGGGAGCTGTTTTTT. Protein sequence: CASSLQGAGGTGELFF.

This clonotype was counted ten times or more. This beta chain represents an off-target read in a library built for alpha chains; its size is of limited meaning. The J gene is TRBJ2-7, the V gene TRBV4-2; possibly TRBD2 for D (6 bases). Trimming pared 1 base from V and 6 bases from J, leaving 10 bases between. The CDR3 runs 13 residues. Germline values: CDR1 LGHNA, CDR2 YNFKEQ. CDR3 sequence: CASSQGGAGEQYF. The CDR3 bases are TGTGCCAGCAGCCAAGGGGGAGCGGGCGAGCAGTACTTC.

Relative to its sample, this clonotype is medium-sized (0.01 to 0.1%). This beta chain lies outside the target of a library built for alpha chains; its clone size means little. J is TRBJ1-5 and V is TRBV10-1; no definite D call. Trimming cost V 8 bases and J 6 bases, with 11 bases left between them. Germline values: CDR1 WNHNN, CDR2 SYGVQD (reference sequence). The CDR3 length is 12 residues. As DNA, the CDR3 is TGCGCCAGCGGTCCCGGTGGTCAGCCCCAGCATTTT. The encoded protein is CASGPGGQPQHF.

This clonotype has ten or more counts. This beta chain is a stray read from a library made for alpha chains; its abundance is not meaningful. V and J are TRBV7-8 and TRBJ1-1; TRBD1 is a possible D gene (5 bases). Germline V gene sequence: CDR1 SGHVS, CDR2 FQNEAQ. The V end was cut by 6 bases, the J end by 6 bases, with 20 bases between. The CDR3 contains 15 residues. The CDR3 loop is CASSYRGPDTPEAFF. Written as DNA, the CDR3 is TGTGCCAGCAGTTACCGGGGCCCGGACACTCCTGAAGCTTTCTTT.